This T cell receptor beta chain derives from a study of blood T cell repertoires in COVID-19. As for the study in general: The samples span acute and convalescent COVID-19 from the United States, Italy and Spain. The analysed material was cDNA or gDNA that came from T cells, B-cell-depleted T cells, or PBMCs.

The V gene lost 4 bases and the J gene lost 5 bases, with 12 bases spanning the gap. The CDR3 length is 13 residues. The germline V gene encodes CDR1 SGHRS and CDR2 YFSETQ. Original handling: For nucleated cells, counts were estimated from reference gene primer amplification. Clones were read by immunoSEQ multiplex PCR, and TCRdb kept only the in-frame ones, dropping some. The DNA was the basis for D and trimming; V, J and clone size are from that table. The sample has about 74,000 clones, 75% to 80% seen once; the top ten hold around 15%. This chain links TRBV5-1 with TRBJ2-5; TRBD1 is a possible D gene (6 bases). Sample: peripheral blood. The receptor's source is a human donor in a cohort sampled during active COVID-19. CDR3 in amino acids: CASSTRQVETQYF. CDR3 nucleotides: TGCGCCAGCAGCACCCGACAGGTCGAGACCCAGTACTTC.